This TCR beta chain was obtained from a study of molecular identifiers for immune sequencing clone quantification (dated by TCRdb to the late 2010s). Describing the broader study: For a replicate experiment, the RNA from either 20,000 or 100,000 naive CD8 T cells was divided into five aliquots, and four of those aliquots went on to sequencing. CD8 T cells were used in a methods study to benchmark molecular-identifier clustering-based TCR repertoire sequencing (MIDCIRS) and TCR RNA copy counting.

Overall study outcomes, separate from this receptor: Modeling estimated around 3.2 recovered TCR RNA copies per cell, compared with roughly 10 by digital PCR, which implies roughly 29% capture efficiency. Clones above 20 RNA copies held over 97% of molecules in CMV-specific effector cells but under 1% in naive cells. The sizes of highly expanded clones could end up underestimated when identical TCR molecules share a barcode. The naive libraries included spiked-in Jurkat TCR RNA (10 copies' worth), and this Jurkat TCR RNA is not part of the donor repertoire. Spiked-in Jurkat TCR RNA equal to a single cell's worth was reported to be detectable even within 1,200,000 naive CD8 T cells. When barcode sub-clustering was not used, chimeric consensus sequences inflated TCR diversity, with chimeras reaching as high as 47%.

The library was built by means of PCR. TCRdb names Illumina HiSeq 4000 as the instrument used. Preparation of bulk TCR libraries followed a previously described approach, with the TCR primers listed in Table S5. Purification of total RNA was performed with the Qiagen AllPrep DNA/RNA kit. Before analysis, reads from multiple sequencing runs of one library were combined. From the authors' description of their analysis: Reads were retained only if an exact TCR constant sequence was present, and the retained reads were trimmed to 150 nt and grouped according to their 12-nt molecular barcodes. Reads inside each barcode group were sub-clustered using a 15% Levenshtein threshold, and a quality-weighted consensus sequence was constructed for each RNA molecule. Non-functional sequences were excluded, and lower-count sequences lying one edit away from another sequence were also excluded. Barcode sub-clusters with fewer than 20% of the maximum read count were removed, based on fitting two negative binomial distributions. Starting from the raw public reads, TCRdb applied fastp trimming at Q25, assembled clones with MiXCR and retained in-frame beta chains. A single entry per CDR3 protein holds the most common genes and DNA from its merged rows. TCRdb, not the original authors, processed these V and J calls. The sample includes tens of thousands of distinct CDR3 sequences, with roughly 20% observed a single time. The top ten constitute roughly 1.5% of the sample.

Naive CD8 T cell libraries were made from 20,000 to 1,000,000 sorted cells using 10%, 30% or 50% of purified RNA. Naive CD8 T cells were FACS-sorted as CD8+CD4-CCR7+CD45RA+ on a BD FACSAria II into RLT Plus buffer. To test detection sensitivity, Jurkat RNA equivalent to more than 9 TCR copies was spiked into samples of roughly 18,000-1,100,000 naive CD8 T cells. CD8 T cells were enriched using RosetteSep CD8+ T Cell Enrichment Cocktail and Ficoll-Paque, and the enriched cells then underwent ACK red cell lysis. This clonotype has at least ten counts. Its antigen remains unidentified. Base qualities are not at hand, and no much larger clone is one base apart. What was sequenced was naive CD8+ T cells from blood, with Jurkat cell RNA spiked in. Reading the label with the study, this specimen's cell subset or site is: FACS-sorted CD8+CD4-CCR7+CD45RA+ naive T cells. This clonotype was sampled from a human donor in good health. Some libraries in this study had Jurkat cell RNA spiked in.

This receptor carries the CDR3 CASSVMQGAFGTEAFF. The sequenced DNA: TGTGCCAGCAGTGTAATGCAGGGGGCGTTTGGCACTGAAGCTTTCTTT. The chain is encoded by TRBV6-1 joined to TRBJ1-1; TRBD1 agrees with 8 junctional bases. Including the terminal cysteine and phenylalanine, the CDR3 comprises 16 residues. Just the 48-base CDR3 DNA is kept, in frame starting at base 1. CDR1 is given as MNHNS and CDR2 as SASEGT, both from the germline V gene. Ends trimmed: V by 4 bases, J by 4 bases; bases unmatched to a gene: 11.